This T cell receptor beta chain was observed in a study of memory CD4+ T cells and cytomegalovirus serostatus. Looking at the study overall: Healthy Belgian adult donors included nine or ten CMV-positive and 24 CMV-negative people. Study results and limitations: CD4+ memory repertoires contained 67 of 164 reported CMV TCRbeta sequences.

The sort gate was single viable CD3+CD4+CD8-CD45RO+ cells for memory CD4+ T cells. Germline lookup yields CDR1 MNHNS and CDR2 SASEGT. V lost 7 bases, J lost 4 bases, and 13 bases lay in between. This CDR3 comprises 13 residues. This clone showed up just once. Antigen: not known. Per the authors' pipeline: After removing out-of-frame reads, under 2.5 million distinct TCRbeta sequences remained. TCRdb's copy holds only in-frame clones and misses some; the assay was immunoSEQ multiplex PCR. Clone size and V and J calls were adopted from that table, with D and trimming inferred from the DNA. The table records 55,000 to 80,000 clones, about 75% of them present only once.

This TCR derives from an adult in good health and CMV-seropositive. The V gene is TRBV6-1, the J gene TRBJ2-5; the D gene is possibly TRBD2 (6 bases). The specimen sequenced was memory CD4+ T cells from blood. DNA for the CDR3: TGTGCCAGCAATCCGGGAGCGTCAGAGACCCAGTACTTC. This gives the protein CASNPGASETQYF.